This entry describes one TCR beta chain. What it binds is not known. The entry originates in a study of immune evolution from preneoplasia to lung adenocarcinoma. The CDR3 is 16 residues long. From germline, CDR1 is SQVTM and CDR2 ANQGSEA. V lost 1 base and J lost 5; bases outside the gene matches: 8. Clones were read by immunoSEQ multiplex PCR, and TCRdb kept only the in-frame ones, dropping some. The table has some 7,600 clones, roughly 69% seen once. General study points: Later-stage lesions appeared to have more T cells, more diversity, less clonality.

Patients had resection in Japan or China between the mid-2010s and the late 2010s. Sequencing was carried out using FFPE atypical adenomatous hyperplasia tissue from the lung. Subset given: atypical adenomatous hyperplasia (AAH), lung preneoplasia. This chain connects TRBV29-1 to TRBJ2-1, with TRBD2 matching 10 bases. The source of this sequence is a donor at least 70 years old with lung adenocarcinoma. Some clones in this sample may be carry-over from other donors' samples. The CDR3 is CSVEGMGTSADNEQFF. The DNA of the CDR3 is TGCAGCGTTGAAGGTATGGGGACTAGCGCCGACAATGAGCAGTTCTTC.